The clone carrying this T cell receptor (beta chain) has only one observation. The sample comes from a study of T cell changes during pregnancy in multiple sclerosis. Germline values: CDR1 KGHSH, CDR2 LQKENI. The CDR3 sequence is 15 residues long. V dropped 2 bases and J dropped 0 bases, with 9 bases sitting between them. Sequenced by immunoSEQ multiplex PCR; TCRdb stores in-frame clones only, minus some. Here the sample spans 40,000 to 45,000 clones, 89% being singletons. This receptor was identified in a female donor with multiple sclerosis, enrolled in a pregnancy study. This rearrangement joins TRBV18 to TRBJ2-3, with D uncertain. The sample was CD4+ T cells from peripheral blood mononuclear cells, taken in the first trimester of pregnancy. The CDR3 coding sequence is TGTGCCAGCTCACCAATGAGTGAGAGCACAGATACGCAGTATTTT. It encodes CASSPMSESTDTQYF.